This T cell receptor beta chain was captured by sequencing in a study of spatial heterogeneity in lung cancer. Study overall: Among detected sequences, beta-chain ones consistently exceeded alpha-chain ones in number.

Germline assignment: CDR1 SEHNR and CDR2 FQNEAQ (reference sequence). CDR3 length: 14 residues. V was pared by 1 base and J by 6 bases, with 12 bases between. Documented time point: sample taken at primary tumor resection. Whole RNA from tumor, nontumor lung or frozen PBMC was sequenced unsorted. Untreated early-stage non-small cell lung cancer patients, about 70 in total, were the donors. A unique molecular identifier was carried by every single TCR cDNA molecule. TCRdb re-derived calls from the 5' RACE reads in MiXCR, one entry per CDR3 protein. The sample yields some 83,000 distinct CDR3 sequences, approximately 18% seen once.

The TCR was taken from a male donor with early-stage non-small cell lung cancer. The J gene is TRBJ1-1, the V gene TRBV7-9, with a weak D call TRBD1 (5 bases). The sequences come from PBMCs, collected at surgery. Here the CDR3 reads CASSLDGAPAEAFF. The CDR3 region has the DNA TGTGCCAGCAGCTTAGATGGGGCTCCGGCTGAAGCTTTCTTT.